The 27 T cell receptor beta chains below all came from one sample that was sequenced in a study of blood T cell repertoires in COVID-19 (dated by TCRdb to the early 2020s). The protocol used for the library was the immunoSEQ multiplex PCR assay. Drawn from immuneACCESS, this table holds only the in-frame rearrangements with V and J called that TCRdb kept. Clones are partly lost; checked studies trace under half to an unresolved V gene and leave the rest unexplained. This sample lists 200,000 to 250,000 clones; approximately 83% were detected once. The ten largest clones add up to around 2.9% of the sample. Sequenced material: peripheral blood. The receptors shown here come from a woman in her 30s who had recovered from COVID-19.

This clone was seen a single time. The rearrangement joins TRBV6-1 to TRBJ2-7, with D hard to call. Per germline, CDR1 MNHNS and CDR2 SASEGT. The CDR3 totals 16 residues. The V end lost 0 bases, the J end lost 0 bases, and 12 bases lay between the germline ends. CDR3 residues: CASSEAMIWPSYEQYF. The CDR3 DNA reads TGTGCCAGCAGTGAAGCGATGATCTGGCCCTCCTACGAGCAGTACTTC.

The chain employs TRBV15 and TRBJ2-3; the D gene is possibly TRBD1 (5 bases). Germline CDR1 reads LNHNV; CDR2 reads YYDKDF (reference sequence). The CDR3 consists of 16 residues. The V end was cut by 0 bases, the J end by 6 bases, with 16 bases between. CDR3 sequence (DNA): TGTGCCACCAGCAGAGATATCTCAGGGCTGGGGGATACGCAGTATTTT. Translated: CATSRDISGLGDTQYF.

A single count supports this clone. One end of the junction is discordant with germline, which a read error may explain. This chain connects TRBV3-1 (or the pseudogene TRBV3-2) to TRBJ2-1; TRBD1 might be the D (6 bases). The CDR3 contains 13 residues. CDR1 is LGHDT and CDR2 is YNNKEL in the germline V gene (reference sequence). The CDR3 spells CASSQDPPGPGVF. CDR3 nucleotides: TGTGCCAGCAGCCAAGACCCCCCGGGCCCAGGGGTCTTC.

The V gene is TRBV18, the J gene TRBJ1-3, with no clear D. Germline V CDR1 and CDR2: KGHSH, LQKENI. The V and J ends lost 4 bases and 0 bases respectively, with 10 bases between them. This CDR3 contains 15 residues. CDR3: CASSRAKGSGNTIYF. The CDR3 bases are TGTGCCAGCTCACGGGCAAAAGGCTCTGGAAACACCATATATTTT.

The V call is TRBV28, the J call TRBJ1-1, with D perhaps matching TRBD1 (5 bases). Germline V gene lookup returns CDR1 MDHEN and CDR2 SYDVKM. CDR3 length: 11 amino acids. Deletions cut 7 bases from V and 9 bases from J, with 12 bases between. CDR3 amino acids: CASTAGYQAFF. CDR3 nucleotides: TGTGCCAGCACGGCAGGGTATCAAGCTTTCTTT.

The J gene is TRBJ1-2, the V gene TRBV7-2; tentatively, D is TRBD1 (5 bases). This CDR3 contains 11 residues. Germline V gene sequence: CDR1 SGHTA, CDR2 FQGNSA. V was trimmed by 5 bases and J by 6 bases, leaving 7 bases between them. The CDR3 is CASSQGDGYTF. The CDR3 DNA follows: TGTGCCAGCAGCCAGGGTGATGGCTACACCTTC.

The V and J genes are TRBV19 and TRBJ1-1; possible D gene TRBD1, 6 bases. Deletions cut 3 bases from V and 1 base from J, with 18 bases between. In germline, CDR1 is LNHDA, CDR2 SQIVND (reference sequence). The CDR3 loop spans 17 amino acids. The CDR3 coding sequence is TGTGCCAGTAGTATCGGGAGGGGGGGGCCACGGAACACTGAAGCTTTCTTT. It is translated as CASSIGRGGPRNTEAFF.

The genes are TRBV27 and TRBJ1-1; weak D call: TRBD1 (6 bases). Germline CDR1 is MNHEY and CDR2 is SMNVEV (reference sequence). V was pared by 0 bases and J by 2 bases, with 7 bases between. This CDR3 is 14 amino acids long. CDR3 sequence reads: CASSLSQGNTEAFF. CDR3 DNA sequence: TGTGCCAGCAGTTTATCACAGGGAAACACTGAAGCTTTCTTT.

The chain recombines TRBV30 with TRBJ2-1, with TRBD2 as a possible D gene (6 bases). This CDR3 comprises 13 residues. V gave up 4 bases and J gave up 6 bases, with 13 bases separating them. Germline V CDR1 and CDR2: GTSNPN, SVGIG (reference sequence). CDR3 residues: CAWNPRGGNEQFF. CDR3 in DNA: TGTGCCTGGAACCCAAGGGGAGGCAATGAGCAGTTCTTC.

The chain is built from TRBV4-3 and TRBJ2-7, with 8 bases matching TRBD2. The ends lost 0 bases at V and 3 bases at J; junction bases unmatched: 4. CDR1 LGHNA and CDR2 YSLEER come from the germline V gene. CDR3 size: 15 residues. The CDR3 protein is CASSQESLADYEQYF. CDR3 bases: TGCGCCAGCAGCCAAGAGTCACTAGCGGACTACGAGCAGTACTTC.

The rearrangement uses TRBV27 and TRBJ2-1, with TRBD2 identical over 14 bases. The germline V gene encodes CDR1 MNHEY and CDR2 SMNVEV (reference sequence). With V trimmed by 6 bases and J by 9 bases, 10 bases remained unmatched. This CDR3 spans 16 amino acids. CDR3 region: CASSSLRLAGGPEQFF. Here the CDR3 DNA reads TGTGCCAGCAGCTCCCTCCGACTAGCGGGGGGGCCTGAGCAGTTCTTC.

The rearrangement joins TRBV6-2 or TRBV6-3 to TRBJ2-1, with 8 bases lining up with TRBD2. The CDR3 contains 17 residues. The V segment lost 5 bases and the J segment 8 bases; nucleotides outside the gene matches: 17. Germline CDR1 reads MNHEY; CDR2 reads SVGEGT. The CDR3 DNA reads TGTGCCAGCAGTACGTTGCGGACAAGGACTAGCTCACATGAGCAGTTCTTC. This translates into CASSTLRTRTSSHEQFF.

The chain couples TRBV4-3 to TRBJ1-5; the D gene is possibly TRBD1 (5 bases). The germline V and J ends were trimmed by 3 bases and 2 bases, with 11 bases remaining between them. The CDR3 covers 15 residues. The germline V gene has CDR1 LGHNA and CDR2 YSLEER. The DNA of the CDR3 is TGCGCCAGCAGCCAGGGGCCCGTCGGCAATCAGCCCCAGCATTTT. Translating it yields CASSQGPVGNQPQHF.

The chain combines TRBV18 with TRBJ2-1; TRBD2 matches 14 bases. Unmatched junction bases numbered 1, after V lost 3 bases and J lost 6 bases. Germline CDR1 is KGHSH and CDR2 is LQKENI. This CDR3 is built from 15 residues. DNA of the CDR3: TGTGCCAGCTCACCGACTAGCGGGGGGGCCAATGAGCAGTTCTTC. This gives the protein CASSPTSGGANEQFF.

The chain employs TRBV6-2 or TRBV6-3 and TRBJ2-1, with TRBD2 identical over 13 bases. With V trimmed by 2 bases and J by 4 bases, 8 bases remained unmatched. CDR3 length: 18 residues. The germline V gene encodes CDR1 MNHEY and CDR2 SVGEGT. CDR3 loop: CASSYRGTSGVSYNEQFF. The CDR3 DNA reads TGTGCCAGCAGTTACCGGGGGACTAGCGGGGTATCATACAATGAGCAGTTCTTC.

This clone was seen just once. The chain couples TRBV27 to TRBJ1-1; unclear D gene. The CDR3 is made up of 12 amino acids. Germline lookup yields CDR1 MNHEY and CDR2 SMNVEV (reference sequence). Trimming shortened V by 5 bases and J by 7 bases, and 11 bases separated the two germline ends. CDR3: CASSAGMNEAFF. The CDR3 coding sequence is TGTGCCAGCAGTGCCGGTATGAATGAAGCTTTCTTT.

The V and J genes are TRBV10-3 and TRBJ1-5; D is uncertain. The CDR3 spans 12 residues. Trimming cost V 0 bases and J 12 bases, with 9 bases left between them. The germline gives CDR1 ENHRY, CDR2 SYGVKD. The CDR3 region is CAISESNGDQHF. The CDR3 DNA is TGTGCCATCAGTGAGTCGAACGGGGACCAGCATTTT.

The V gene is TRBV23-1, the J gene TRBJ2-7, with D perhaps TRBD1 (7 bases). TRBV23-1 carries the ORF label, with uncertain function. Trimming left V 9 bases short and J 1 base short, with 16 bases between. The CDR3 is made up of 14 amino acids. CDR3 DNA sequence: TGCGCCAGTAACAGGACAGGAGGGTCCTACGAGCAGTACTTC. Its protein product is CASNRTGGSYEQYF.

J is TRBJ2-7 and V is TRBV27; D is undetermined. Looked up from germline, CDR1 is MNHEY and CDR2 is SMNVEV (reference sequence). V was pared by 4 bases and J by 0 bases, with 13 bases between. The CDR3 consists of 15 residues. Here the CDR3 DNA reads TGTGCCAGCAGTTCCCCCACCCTAGGCTCCTACGAGCAGTACTTC. This translates into CASSSPTLGSYEQYF.

V usage is TRBV7-2 and J usage is TRBJ2-1; 9 nucleotides line up with TRBD2. There are 16 residues in the CDR3. The germline CDR1 and CDR2 sequences are SGHTA and FQGNSA. V lost 6 bases, J lost 4 bases, and 10 bases stayed unmatched. The CDR3 nucleotides are TGTGCCAGCAGGACTCCTACTAGCGGGCAGTACAATGAGCAGTTCTTC. It encodes CASRTPTSGQYNEQFF.

The chain joins TRBV23-1 to TRBJ2-3, with 10 bases aligning to TRBD1. TRBV23-1 is sorted into the ORF group, with uncertain function. The CDR3 contains 18 residues. J lost 4 bases, V lost 0 bases, and 10 bases had no gene match. The CDR3 coding sequence is TGCGCCAGCAGTCAATCGGATTCGTCGACAGGGGGCCCAGATACGCAGTATTTT. Encoded protein: CASSQSDSSTGGPDTQYF.

This chain uses TRBV9 with TRBJ2-7; D is possibly TRBD1 (6 bases). Germline V CDR1 and CDR2: SGDLS, YYNGEE. The V end was cut by 4 bases, the J end by 6 bases, with 17 bases between. The CDR3 runs to 14 residues. CDR3 nucleotide sequence: TGTGCCAGCAGCCCGCATTCCGACAGGACCGAGCAGTACTTC. Translation gives CASSPHSDRTEQYF. Complete variable domain (other parts from reference TRBV9 and TRBJ2-7): DSGVTQTPKHLITATGQRVTLRCSPRSGDLSVYWYQQSLDQGLQFLIQYYNGEERAKGNILERFSAQQFPDLHSELNLSSLELGDSALYFCASSPHSDRTEQYFGPGTRLTVT.

The chain uses TRBV10-2 and TRBJ2-7; D is unclear. V dropped 5 bases and J dropped 2 bases, with 10 bases sitting between them. This CDR3 comprises 13 residues. Germline-derived CDR1 and CDR2 are WSHSY and SAAADI. The CDR3, as DNA: TGCGCCAGCAGTTTCGGCGGCGCCTACGAGCAGTACTTC. Its translation is CASSFGGAYEQYF.

The V gene is TRBV11-2, the J gene TRBJ2-7, with 10 bases identical to TRBD1. The ends lost 6 bases at V and 10 bases at J; junction bases unmatched: 6. This CDR3 is built from 12 residues. Germline V gene sequence: CDR1 SGHAT, CDR2 FQNNGV. In DNA, the CDR3 is TGTGCCAGCAGTTCCGGGACAGGGGAACAGTACTTC. Its translation is CASSSGTGEQYF.

The J gene is TRBJ1-5, the V gene TRBV5-6; maybe TRBD1 (5 bases). V was trimmed by 3 bases and J by 1 base, leaving 14 bases between them. This CDR3 comprises 16 residues. Germline CDR1 is SGHDT and CDR2 is YYEEEE. The CDR3, as DNA: TGTGCCAGCAGCTCCAAGGGCGACAGAAGCAATCAGCCCCAGCATTTT. This translates into CASSSKGDRSNQPQHF.

The rearrangement joins TRBV7-2 to TRBJ2-2, with D maybe TRBD2 (6 bases). Between the trimmed V and J ends, which lost 6 bases and 6 bases, there was a span of 20 bases. Germline values: CDR1 SGHTA, CDR2 FQGNSA. This CDR3 is built from 16 residues. CDR3 loop: CASSFNGGSVAGELFF. In DNA form, the CDR3 reads TGTGCCAGCAGTTTCAATGGAGGGAGTGTGGCCGGGGAGCTGTTTTTT.

This chain uses TRBV20-1 with TRBJ1-1; D uncertain. Between the trimmed V and J ends, which lost 3 bases and 10 bases, there was a span of 18 bases. Germline V lookup: CDR1 DFQATT, CDR2 SNEGSKA (reference sequence). The CDR3 loop spans 13 amino acids. CDR3 bases: TGCAGTGCTAGTAGCGAACCCCCTGTGGGAGCTTTCTTT. This codes for CSASSEPPVGAFF.